The text below deals with one TCR beta chain. Its target is unknown. This record comes from a study of T-cell reconstitution after alpha-beta-depleted transplantation in children. Study conclusions and caveats: Reportedly, roughly two months post-transplant, alpha-beta T cells arose from several hundred expanded graft clones. Some patients' high day-60 TCRbeta diversity was traced to surviving recipient T cells and thymic progenitors. The authors attributed T-cell counts and diversity one year after transplant mostly to newly produced T cells.

It was with unique molecular identifiers that the TCRbeta library was prepared. TCRdb reprocessed the PCR reads via MiXCR and lists one record per CDR3 protein. In the table there are hundreds of thousands of distinct CDR3 sequences, 10% to 15% of which are singletons. J was trimmed by 8 bases and V by 5 bases; bases with no gene match: 11. CDR1 SGHTA and CDR2 FQGTGA come from the germline V gene. The CDR3 has 16 amino acids. This chain links TRBV7-3 with TRBJ2-3; 12 nucleotides align to TRBD2. The receptor comes from a male patient under 18 who had a stem cell transplant for acute myeloid leukemia, so the T cells may come from the graft donor. Sequenced here: PBMCs, mostly from graft donor cells, sampled 360 days after TCRalphabeta/CD19-depleted stem cell transplant. CDR3 DNA sequence: TGTGCCAGCAGCCCCCGGACTAGCGGGAATTTGGTTACGCAGTATTTT. Protein sequence: CASSPRTSGNLVTQYF.